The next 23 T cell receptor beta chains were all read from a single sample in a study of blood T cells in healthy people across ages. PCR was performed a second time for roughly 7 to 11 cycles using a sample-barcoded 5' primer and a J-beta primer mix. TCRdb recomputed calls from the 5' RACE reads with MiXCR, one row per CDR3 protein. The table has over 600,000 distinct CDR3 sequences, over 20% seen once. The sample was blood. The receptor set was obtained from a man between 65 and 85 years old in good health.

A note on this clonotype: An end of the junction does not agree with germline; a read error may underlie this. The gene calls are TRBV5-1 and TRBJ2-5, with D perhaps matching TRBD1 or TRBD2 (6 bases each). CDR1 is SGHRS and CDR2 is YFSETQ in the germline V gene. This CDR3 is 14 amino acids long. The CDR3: CASGGGAGQEAQYF. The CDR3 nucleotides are TGCGCCAGCGGGGGCGGGGCAGGTCAAGAGGCCCAGTACTTC. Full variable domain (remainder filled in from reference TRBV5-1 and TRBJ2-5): KAGVTQTPRYLIKTRGQQVTLSCSPISGHRSVSWYQQTPGQGLQFLFEYFSETQRNKGNFPGRFSGRQFSNSRSEMNVSTLELGDSALYLCASGGGAGQEAQYFGPGTRLLVL.

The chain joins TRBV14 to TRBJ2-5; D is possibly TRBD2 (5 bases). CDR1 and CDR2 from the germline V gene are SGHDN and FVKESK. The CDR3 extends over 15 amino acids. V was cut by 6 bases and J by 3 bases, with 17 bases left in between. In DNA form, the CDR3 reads TGTGCCAGCAGTAAAGGCAGCAGAGCGGAAGAGACCCAGTACTTC. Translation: CASSKGSRAEETQYF.

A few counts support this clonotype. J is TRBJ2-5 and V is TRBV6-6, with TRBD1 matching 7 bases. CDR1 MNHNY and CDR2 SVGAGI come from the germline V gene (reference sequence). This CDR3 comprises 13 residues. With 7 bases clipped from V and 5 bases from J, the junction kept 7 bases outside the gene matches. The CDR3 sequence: CASKKTGYETQYF. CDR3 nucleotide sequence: TGTGCCAGCAAAAAGACAGGGTATGAGACCCAGTACTTC.

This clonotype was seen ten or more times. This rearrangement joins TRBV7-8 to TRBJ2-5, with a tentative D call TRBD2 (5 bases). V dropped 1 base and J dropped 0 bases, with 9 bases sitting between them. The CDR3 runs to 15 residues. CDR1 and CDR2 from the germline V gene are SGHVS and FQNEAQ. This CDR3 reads CASSLEDYNQETQYF. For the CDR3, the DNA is TGTGCCAGCAGCTTAGAAGACTACAACCAAGAGACCCAGTACTTC.

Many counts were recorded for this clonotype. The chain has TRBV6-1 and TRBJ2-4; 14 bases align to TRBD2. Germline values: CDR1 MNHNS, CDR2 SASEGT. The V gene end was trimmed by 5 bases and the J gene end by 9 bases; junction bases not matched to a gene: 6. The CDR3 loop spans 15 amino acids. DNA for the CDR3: TGTGCCAGCAGTCGACTAGCGGGAGGGGGGAGCATTCAGTACTTC. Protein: CASSRLAGGGSIQYF.

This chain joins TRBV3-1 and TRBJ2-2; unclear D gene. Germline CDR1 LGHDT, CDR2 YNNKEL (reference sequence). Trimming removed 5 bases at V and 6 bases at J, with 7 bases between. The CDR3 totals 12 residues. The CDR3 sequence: CASSRASGELFF. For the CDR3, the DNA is TGTGCCAGCAGCAGAGCTTCCGGGGAGCTGTTTTTT.

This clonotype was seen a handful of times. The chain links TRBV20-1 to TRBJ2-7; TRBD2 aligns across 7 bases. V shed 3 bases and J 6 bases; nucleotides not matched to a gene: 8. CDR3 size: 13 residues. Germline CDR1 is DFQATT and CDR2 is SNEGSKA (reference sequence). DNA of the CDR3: TGCAGTGCTAGTGTCACCCGCGGGGGCGAGCAGTACTTC. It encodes CSASVTRGGEQYF.

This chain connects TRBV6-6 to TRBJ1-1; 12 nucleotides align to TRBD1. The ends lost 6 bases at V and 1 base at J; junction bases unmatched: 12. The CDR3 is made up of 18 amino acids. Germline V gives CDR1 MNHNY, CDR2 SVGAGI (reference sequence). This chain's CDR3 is CASSSGTGGNRGNTEAFF. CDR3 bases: TGTGCCAGCAGCTCCGGGACAGGGGGCAATAGGGGGAACACTGAAGCTTTCTTT.

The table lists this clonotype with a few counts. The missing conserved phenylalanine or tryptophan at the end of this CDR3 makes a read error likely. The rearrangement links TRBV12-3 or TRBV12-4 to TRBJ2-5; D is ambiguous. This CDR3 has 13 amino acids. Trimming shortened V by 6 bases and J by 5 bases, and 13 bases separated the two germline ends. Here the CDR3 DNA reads TGTGCCAGCAGCCTACCCCCCGGGGAGACCCAGTACTCC. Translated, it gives CASSLPPGETQYS.

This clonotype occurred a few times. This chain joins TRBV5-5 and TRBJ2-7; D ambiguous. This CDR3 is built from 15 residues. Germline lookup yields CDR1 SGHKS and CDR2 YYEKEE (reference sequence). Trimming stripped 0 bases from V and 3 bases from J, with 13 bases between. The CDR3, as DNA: TGTGCCAGCAGCTTGGCTTGGGCTGCTGGCTACGAGCAGTACTTC. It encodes CASSLAWAAGYEQYF. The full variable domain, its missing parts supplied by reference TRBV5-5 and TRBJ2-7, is DAGVTQSPTHLIKTRGQQVTLRCSPISGHKSVSWYQQVLGQGPQFIFQYYEKEERGRGNFPDRFSARQFPNYSSELNVNALLLGDSALYLCASSLAWAAGYEQYFGPGTRLTVT.

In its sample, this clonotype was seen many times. CDR3 loop: CASSLHAGPEYEQYF. CDR3 nucleotides: TGCGCCAGCAGCTTGCATGCGGGTCCTGAGTACGAGCAGTACTTC. The genes are TRBV5-1 and TRBJ2-7; D is possibly TRBD2 (5 bases). Trimming stripped 1 base from V and 4 bases from J, with 15 bases between. CDR1 is SGHRS and CDR2 is YFSETQ in the germline V gene. The CDR3 totals 15 residues.

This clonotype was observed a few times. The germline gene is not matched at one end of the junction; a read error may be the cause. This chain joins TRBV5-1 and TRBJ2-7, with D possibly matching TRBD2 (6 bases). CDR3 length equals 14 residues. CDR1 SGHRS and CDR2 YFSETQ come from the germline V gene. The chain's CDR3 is CASSLVGGIYEQCF. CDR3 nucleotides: TGCGCCAGCAGCCTTGTGGGGGGTATCTACGAGCAGTGCTTC.

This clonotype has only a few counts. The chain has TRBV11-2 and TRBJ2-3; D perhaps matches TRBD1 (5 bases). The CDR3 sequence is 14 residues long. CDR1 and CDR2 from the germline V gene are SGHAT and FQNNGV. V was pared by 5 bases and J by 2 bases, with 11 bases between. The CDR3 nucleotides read TGTGCCAGCAGCCCCGCGGACAACACAGATACGCAGTATTTT. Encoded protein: CASSPADNTDTQYF.

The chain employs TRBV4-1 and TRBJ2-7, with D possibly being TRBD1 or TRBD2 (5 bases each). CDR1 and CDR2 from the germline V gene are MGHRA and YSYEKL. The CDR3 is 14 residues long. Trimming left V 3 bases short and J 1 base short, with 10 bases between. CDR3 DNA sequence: TGCGCCAGCAGCCAGAGGGACGGTTCCTACGAGCAGTACTTC. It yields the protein CASSQRDGSYEQYF.

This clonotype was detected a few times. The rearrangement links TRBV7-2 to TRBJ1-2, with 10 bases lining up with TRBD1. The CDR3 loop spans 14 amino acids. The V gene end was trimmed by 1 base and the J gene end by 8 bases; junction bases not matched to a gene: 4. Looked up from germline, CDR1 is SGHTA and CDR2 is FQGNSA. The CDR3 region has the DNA TGTGCCAGCAGCTTAGAGGGACAGGGGAGAGGCTACACCTTC. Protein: CASSLEGQGRGYTF.

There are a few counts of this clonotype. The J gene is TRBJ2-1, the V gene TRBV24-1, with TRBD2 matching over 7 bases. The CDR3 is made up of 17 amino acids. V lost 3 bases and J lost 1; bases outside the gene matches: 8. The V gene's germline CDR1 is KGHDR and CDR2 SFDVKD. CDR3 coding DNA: TGTGCCACCAGTGATACTATAGCGGGCCCTTCCTACAATGAGCAGTTCTTC. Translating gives CATSDTIAGPSYNEQFF.

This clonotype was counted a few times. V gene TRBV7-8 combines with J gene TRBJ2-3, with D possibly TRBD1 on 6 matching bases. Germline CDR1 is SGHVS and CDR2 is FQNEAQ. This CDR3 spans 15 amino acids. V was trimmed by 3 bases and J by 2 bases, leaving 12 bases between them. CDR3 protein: CASSFAGAPTDTQYF. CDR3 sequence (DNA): TGTGCCAGCAGCTTCGCAGGGGCCCCCACAGATACGCAGTATTTT.

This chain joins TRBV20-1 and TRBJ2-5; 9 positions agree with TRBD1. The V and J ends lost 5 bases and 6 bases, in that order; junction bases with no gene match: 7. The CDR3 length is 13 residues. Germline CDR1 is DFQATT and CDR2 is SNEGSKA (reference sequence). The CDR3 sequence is CSAETGGAKTQYF. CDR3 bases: TGCAGTGCTGAAACAGGGGGCGCAAAGACCCAGTACTTC.

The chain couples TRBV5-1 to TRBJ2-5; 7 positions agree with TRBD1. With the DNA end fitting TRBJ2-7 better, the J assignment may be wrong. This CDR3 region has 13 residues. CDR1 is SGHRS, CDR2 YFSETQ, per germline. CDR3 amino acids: CASREGGDYEQYF. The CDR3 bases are TGCGCCAGCAGGGAAGGGGGCGATTACGAGCAGTACTTC.

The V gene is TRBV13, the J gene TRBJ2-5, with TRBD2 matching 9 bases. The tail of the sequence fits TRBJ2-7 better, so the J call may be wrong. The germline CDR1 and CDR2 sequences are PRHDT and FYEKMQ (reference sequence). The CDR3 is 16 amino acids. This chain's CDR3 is CASSPTSGGYTYEQYF. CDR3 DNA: TGTGCCAGCAGCCCGACTAGCGGAGGCTATACCTACGAGCAGTACTTC.

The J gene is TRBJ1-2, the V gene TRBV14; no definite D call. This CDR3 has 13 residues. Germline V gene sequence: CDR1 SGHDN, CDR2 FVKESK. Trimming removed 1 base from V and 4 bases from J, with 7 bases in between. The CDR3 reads CASSQGQSYGYTF. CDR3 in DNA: TGTGCCAGCAGCCAAGGTCAGAGCTATGGCTACACCTTC.

CDR3 loop: CASSLKADSGANVLTF. Written as DNA, the CDR3 is TGTGCCAGCAGCTTGAAGGCGGACTCTGGGGCCAACGTCCTGACTTTC. The chain recombines TRBV7-2 with TRBJ2-6, with unresolved D. The V end lost 3 bases, the J end lost 0 bases, and 9 bases lay between the germline ends. The germline V gene has CDR1 SGHTA and CDR2 FQGNSA. The CDR3 is 16 amino acids.

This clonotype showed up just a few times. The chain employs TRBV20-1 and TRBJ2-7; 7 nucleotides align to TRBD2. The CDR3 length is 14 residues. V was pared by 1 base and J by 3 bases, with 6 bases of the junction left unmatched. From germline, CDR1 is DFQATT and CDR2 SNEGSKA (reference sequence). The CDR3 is CSARVGERGYEQYF. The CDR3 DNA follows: TGCAGTGCTAGAGTCGGTGAGCGGGGCTACGAGCAGTACTTC.